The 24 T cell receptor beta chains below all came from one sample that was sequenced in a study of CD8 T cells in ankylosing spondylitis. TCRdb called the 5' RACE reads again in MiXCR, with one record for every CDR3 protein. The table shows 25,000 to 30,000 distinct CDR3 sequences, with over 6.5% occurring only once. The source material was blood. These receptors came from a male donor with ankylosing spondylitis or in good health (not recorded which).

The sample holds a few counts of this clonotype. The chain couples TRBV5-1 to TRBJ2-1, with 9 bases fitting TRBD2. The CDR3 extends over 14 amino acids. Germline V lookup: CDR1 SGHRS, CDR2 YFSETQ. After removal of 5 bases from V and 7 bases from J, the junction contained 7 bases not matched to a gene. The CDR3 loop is CASRGVAGVNEQFF. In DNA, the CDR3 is TGCGCCAGCAGAGGGGTAGCGGGAGTAAATGAGCAGTTCTTC.

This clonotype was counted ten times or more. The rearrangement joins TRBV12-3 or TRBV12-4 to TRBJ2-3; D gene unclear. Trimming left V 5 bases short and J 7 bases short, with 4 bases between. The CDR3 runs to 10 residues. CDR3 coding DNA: TGTGCCAGCAGTAAGAATACGCAGTATTTT. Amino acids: CASSKNTQYF.

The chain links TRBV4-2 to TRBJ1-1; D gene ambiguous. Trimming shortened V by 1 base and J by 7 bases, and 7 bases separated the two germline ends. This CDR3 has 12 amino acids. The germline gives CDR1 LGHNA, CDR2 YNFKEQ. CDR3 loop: CASSQVGFEAFF. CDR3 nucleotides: TGTGCCAGCAGCCAAGTGGGTTTTGAAGCTTTCTTT.

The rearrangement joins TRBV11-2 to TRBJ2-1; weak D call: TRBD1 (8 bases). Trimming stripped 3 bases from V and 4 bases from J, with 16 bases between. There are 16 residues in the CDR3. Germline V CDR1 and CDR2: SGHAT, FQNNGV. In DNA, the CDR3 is TGTGCCAGCAGCTTGGCTGGACAGGGAGGGTACAATGAGCAGTTCTTC. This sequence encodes CASSLAGQGGYNEQFF. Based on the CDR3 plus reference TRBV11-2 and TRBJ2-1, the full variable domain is EAGVAQSPRYKIIEKRQSVAFWCNPISGHATLYWYQQILGQGPKLLIQFQNNGVVDDSQLPKDRFSAERLKGVDSTLKIQPAKLEDSAVYLCASSLAGQGGYNEQFFGPGTRLTVL.

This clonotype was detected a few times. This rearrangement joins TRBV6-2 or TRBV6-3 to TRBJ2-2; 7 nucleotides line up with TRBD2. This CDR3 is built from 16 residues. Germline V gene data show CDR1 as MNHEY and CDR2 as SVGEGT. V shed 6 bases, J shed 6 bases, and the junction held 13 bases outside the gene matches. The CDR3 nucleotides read TGTGCCAGCAGAAGTACGACTAGCACGGACCCCGGGGAGCTGTTTTTT. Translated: CASRSTTSTDPGELFF.

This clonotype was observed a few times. The CDR3 bases are TGTGCCAGCAGTTTCACAGGGGGCAATGGCTACACCTTC. Translation: CASSFTGGNGYTF. This chain uses TRBV28 with TRBJ1-2; 9 bases map to TRBD1. Germline assignment: CDR1 MDHEN and CDR2 SYDVKM. The V and J ends lost 3 bases and 6 bases, in that order; junction bases with no gene match: 2. The CDR3 contains 13 residues.

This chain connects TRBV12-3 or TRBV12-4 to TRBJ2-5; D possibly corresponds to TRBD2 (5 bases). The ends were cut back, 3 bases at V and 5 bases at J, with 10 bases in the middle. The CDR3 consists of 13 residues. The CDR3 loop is CASSFGLRETQYF. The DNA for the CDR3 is TGTGCCAGCAGTTTTGGACTTCGGGAGACCCAGTACTTC.

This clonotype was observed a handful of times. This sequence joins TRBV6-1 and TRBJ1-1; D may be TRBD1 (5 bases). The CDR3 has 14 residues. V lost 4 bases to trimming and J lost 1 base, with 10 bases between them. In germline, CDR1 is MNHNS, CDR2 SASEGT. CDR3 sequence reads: CASSVSGGNTEAFF. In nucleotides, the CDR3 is TGTGCCAGCAGTGTTTCGGGGGGGAACACTGAAGCTTTCTTT.

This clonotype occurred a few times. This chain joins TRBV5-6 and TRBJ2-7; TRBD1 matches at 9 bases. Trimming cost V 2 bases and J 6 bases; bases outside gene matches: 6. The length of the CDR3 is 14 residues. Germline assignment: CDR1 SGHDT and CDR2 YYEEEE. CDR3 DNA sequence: TGTGCCAGCAGCTTCGGGACAGGGAACCTCGAGCAGTACGTC. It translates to CASSFGTGNLEQYV.

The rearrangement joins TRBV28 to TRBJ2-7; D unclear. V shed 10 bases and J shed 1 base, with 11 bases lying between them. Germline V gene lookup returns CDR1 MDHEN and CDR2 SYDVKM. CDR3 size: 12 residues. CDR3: CATETESYEQYF. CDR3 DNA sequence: TGTGCCACCGAGACCGAGTCCTACGAGCAGTACTTC.

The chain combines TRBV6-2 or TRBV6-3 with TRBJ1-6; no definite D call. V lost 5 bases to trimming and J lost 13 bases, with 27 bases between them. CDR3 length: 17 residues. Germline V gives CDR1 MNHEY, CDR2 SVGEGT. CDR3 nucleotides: TGTGCCAGCAGTAACGGCCTCCCAACGCGCGGAGGGCTGCCCCTCCACTTT. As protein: CASSNGLPTRGGLPLHF.

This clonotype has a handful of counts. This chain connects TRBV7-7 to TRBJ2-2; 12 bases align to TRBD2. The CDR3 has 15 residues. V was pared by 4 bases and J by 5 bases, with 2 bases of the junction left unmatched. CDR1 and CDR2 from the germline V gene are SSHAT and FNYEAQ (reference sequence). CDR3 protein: CASSSLAGGTGELFF. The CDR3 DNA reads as TGTGCCAGCAGCTCCCTAGCGGGAGGGACCGGGGAGCTGTTTTTT.

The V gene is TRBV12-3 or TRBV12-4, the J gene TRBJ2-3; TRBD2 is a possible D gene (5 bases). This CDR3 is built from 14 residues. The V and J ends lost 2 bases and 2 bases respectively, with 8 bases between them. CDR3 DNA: TGTGCCAGCAGTTTAACGGGGAACACAGATACGCAGTATTTT. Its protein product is CASSLTGNTDTQYF.

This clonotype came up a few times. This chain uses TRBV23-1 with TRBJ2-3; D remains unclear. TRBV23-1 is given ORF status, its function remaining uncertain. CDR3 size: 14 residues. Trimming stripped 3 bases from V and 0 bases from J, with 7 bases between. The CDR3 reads CASSHWQSTDTQYF. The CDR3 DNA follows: TGCGCCAGCAGTCATTGGCAGAGCACAGATACGCAGTATTTT.

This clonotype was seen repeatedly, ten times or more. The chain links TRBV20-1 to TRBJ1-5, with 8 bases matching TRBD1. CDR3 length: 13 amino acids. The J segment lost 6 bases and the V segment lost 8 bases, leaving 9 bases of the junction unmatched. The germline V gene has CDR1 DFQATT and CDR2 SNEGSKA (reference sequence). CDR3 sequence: CSTRGREGQPQHF. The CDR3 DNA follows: TGCAGTACCAGGGGGCGCGAGGGTCAGCCCCAGCATTTT.

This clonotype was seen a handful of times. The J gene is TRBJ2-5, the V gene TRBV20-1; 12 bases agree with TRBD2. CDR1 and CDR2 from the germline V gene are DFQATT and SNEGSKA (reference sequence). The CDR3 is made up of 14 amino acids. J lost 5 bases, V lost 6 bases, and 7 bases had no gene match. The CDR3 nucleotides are TGCAGTGCCCGGACTAGCGGGATAAAGGAGACCCAGTACTTC. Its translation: CSARTSGIKETQYF.

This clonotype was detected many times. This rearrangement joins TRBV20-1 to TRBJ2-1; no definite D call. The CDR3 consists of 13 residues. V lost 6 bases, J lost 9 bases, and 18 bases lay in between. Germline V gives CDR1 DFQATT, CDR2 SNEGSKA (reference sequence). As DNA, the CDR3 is TGCAGTGCAACCCAGGACCAGGTGGGTGAGCAGTTCTTC. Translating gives CSATQDQVGEQFF.

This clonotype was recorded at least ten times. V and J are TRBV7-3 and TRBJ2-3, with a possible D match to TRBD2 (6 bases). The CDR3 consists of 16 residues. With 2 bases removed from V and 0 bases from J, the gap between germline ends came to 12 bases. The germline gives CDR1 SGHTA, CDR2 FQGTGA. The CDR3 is CASSLRRASSTDTQYF. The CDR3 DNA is TGTGCCAGCAGCTTACGGAGGGCCTCTAGCACAGATACGCAGTATTTT.

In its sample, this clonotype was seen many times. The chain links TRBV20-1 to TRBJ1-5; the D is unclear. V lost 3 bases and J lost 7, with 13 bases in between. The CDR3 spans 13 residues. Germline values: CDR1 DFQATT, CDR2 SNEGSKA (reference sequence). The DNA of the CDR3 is TGCAGTGCTAGGACGAGAGCAGGCCAGCCCCAGCATTTT. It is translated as CSARTRAGQPQHF.

CDR3 in DNA: TGTGCCAGCAGCCAAGTTCAAGGCTCGAACACTGAAGCTTTCTTT. Encoded protein: CASSQVQGSNTEAFF. V is TRBV4-2 and J is TRBJ1-1; no firm D call. Germline V gene sequence: CDR1 LGHNA, CDR2 YNFKEQ. The CDR3 has 15 amino acids. Deletions cut 1 base from V and 1 base from J, with 10 bases between.

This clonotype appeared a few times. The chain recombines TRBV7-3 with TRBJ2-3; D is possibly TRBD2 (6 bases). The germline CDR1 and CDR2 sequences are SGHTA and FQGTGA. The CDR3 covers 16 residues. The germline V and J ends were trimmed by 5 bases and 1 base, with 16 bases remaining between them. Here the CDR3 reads CASSPRGLAGTDTQYF. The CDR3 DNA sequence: TGTGCCAGCAGCCCGAGAGGGTTAGCGGGCACAGATACGCAGTATTTT.

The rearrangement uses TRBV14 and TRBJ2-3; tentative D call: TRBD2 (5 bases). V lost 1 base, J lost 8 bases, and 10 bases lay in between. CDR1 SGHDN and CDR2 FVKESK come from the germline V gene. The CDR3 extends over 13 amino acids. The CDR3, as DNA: TGTGCCAGCAGCCAAGGTCCCGGAGGTACGCAGTATTTT. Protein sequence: CASSQGPGGTQYF.

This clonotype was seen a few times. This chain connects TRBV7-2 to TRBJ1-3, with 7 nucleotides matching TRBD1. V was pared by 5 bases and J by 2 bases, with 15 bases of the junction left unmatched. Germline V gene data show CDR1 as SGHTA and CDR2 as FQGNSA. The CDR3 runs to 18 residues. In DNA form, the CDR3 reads TGTGCCAGCAGCCGACAATGGGTGGCAGGGGGAGCTGGAAACACCATATATTTT. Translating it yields CASSRQWVAGGAGNTIYF.

Written as DNA, the CDR3 is TGTGCCAGCAGGTGGGGACCGAGCACAGATACGCAGTATTTT. It encodes CASRWGPSTDTQYF. This chain uses TRBV12-3 or TRBV12-4 with TRBJ2-3; D could derive from TRBD1 or TRBD2 (5 bases each). Trimming cost V 6 bases and J 0 bases, with 10 bases left between them. The CDR3 length is 14 residues.